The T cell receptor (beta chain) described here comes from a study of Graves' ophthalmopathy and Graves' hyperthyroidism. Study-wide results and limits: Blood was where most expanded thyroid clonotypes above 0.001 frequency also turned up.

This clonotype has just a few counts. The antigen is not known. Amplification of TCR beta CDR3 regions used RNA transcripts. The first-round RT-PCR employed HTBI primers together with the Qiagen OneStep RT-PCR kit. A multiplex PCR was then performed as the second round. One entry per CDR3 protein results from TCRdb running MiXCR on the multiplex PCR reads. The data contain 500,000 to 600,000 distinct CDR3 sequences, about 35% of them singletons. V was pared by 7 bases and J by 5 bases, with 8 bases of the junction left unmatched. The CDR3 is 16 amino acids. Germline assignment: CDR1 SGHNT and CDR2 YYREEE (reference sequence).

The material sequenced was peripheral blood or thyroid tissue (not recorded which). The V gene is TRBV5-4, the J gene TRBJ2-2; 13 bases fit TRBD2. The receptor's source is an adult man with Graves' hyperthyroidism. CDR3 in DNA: TGTGCCAGCTTAGCGAAGGGACTAGCGGGAACCGGGGAGCTGTTTTTT. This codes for CASLAKGLAGTGELFF. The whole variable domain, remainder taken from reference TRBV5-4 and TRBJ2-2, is ETGVTQSPTHLIKTRGQQVTLRCSSQSGHNTVSWYQQALGQGPQFIFQYYREEENGRGNFPPRFSGLQFPNYSSELNVNALELDDSALYLCASLAKGLAGTGELFFGEGSRLTVL.